The source of this TCR beta chain is a study of regulatory T cells in long-lasting Graves disease. Broader study findings: It was possible that the small sample size reduced accuracy.

With iRepertoire HTBI primers and Arm-PCR of CDR3 regions, TCR beta libraries were built. Authors' processing steps: Segment identification across samples yielded 62 TRBV and roughly 15 TRBJ segments. MiXCR was run by TCRdb on the multiplex PCR reads, yielding one entry per CDR3 protein. The V and J calls here are based on TCRdb, not the publication. The sample consists of over 350,000 distinct CDR3 sequences, more than 20% of them appearing once. Stated time point: persistent/refractory GD, antithyroid drugs over 5 years with positive TRAb. Following extraction of RNA from PBMCs, that RNA was used to make the TCR library. In this cohort, patients came from an endocrinology department located in Xi'an, China. Comments on this clonotype: The antigen is not known.

Trimming cost V 5 bases and J 4 bases; bases outside gene matches: 4. This CDR3 has 15 residues. CDR1 and CDR2 (germline): MNHEY, SMNVEV (reference sequence). This material consisted of peripheral blood mononuclear cells (PBMCs), taken when the disease was refractory, from a patient treated with antithyroid drugs. The rearrangement links TRBV27 to TRBJ2-1; 11 nucleotides line up with TRBD2. The TCR comes from a female donor with Graves disease. As DNA, the CDR3 is TGTGCCAGCAGTGTTAGACTAGCGGGGTACAATGAGCAGTTCTTC. It translates to CASSVRLAGYNEQFF.